Presented here are 19 T cell receptor beta chains from one specimen sequenced in a study of T cell responses to AZD1222 COVID-19 vaccine. The data were produced by immunoSEQ multiplex PCR, yet TCRdb's version contains in-frame clones alone and is incomplete. Here the sample spans about 150,000 clones, roughly nine tenths being singletons. The material sequenced was peripheral blood, taken 28 days after the second AZD1222 dose. All receptors derive from an adult who received the AZD1222 COVID-19 vaccine.

The chain combines TRBV7-6 with TRBJ2-1; TRBD1 matches 9 bases. The V gene end was trimmed by 5 bases and the J gene end by 6 bases; junction bases not matched to a gene: 14. CDR3 size: 17 residues. Germline assignment: CDR1 SGHVS and CDR2 FNYEAQ. CDR3 sequence: CASSDSSRDRVINEQFF. The CDR3 DNA is TGTGCCAGCAGCGACAGTTCGAGGGACAGGGTGATCAATGAGCAGTTCTTC.

The CDR3 bases are TGTGCCAGTAGTATTCGCGGGAGGCGATCCTACAATGAGCAGTTCTTC. Translation: CASSIRGRRSYNEQFF. The chain joins TRBV19 to TRBJ2-1, with TRBD2 matching 8 bases. The V gene end was trimmed by 3 bases and the J gene end by 1 base; junction bases not matched to a gene: 5. CDR1 and CDR2 (germline): LNHDA, SQIVND (reference sequence). The CDR3 extends over 16 amino acids.

This clone was detected once. The chain links TRBV11-2 to TRBJ2-1, with TRBD1 identical over 7 bases. J lost 0 bases, V lost 6 bases, and 5 bases had no gene match. The V gene's germline CDR1 is SGHAT and CDR2 FQNNGV. CDR3 length: 15 amino acids. This chain's CDR3 is CASSSGQFSYNEQFF. Here the CDR3 DNA reads TGTGCCAGCAGTTCGGGACAGTTCTCCTACAATGAGCAGTTCTTC. The full variable domain, with the rest looked up from reference TRBV11-2 and TRBJ2-1, is EAGVAQSPRYKIIEKRQSVAFWCNPISGHATLYWYQQILGQGPKLLIQFQNNGVVDDSQLPKDRFSAERLKGVDSTLKIQPAKLEDSAVYLCASSSGQFSYNEQFFGPGTRLTVL.

With respect to this clone: Other DNA sequences in the sample encode the same CDR3. The genes are TRBV4-3 and TRBJ2-1; 10 bases fit TRBD2. Trimming removed 1 base from V and 1 base from J; junction bases left unmatched: 1. The CDR3 loop spans 16 amino acids. Germline CDR1 reads LGHNA; CDR2 reads YSLEER. DNA of the CDR3: TGCGCCAGCAGCCAAGGGACTAGCGGTTCCTACAATGAGCAGTTCTTC. Translating gives CASSQGTSGSYNEQFF.

J is TRBJ1-5 and V is TRBV19; D remains unclear. The CDR3 is 15 residues long. Per the germline V gene, CDR1 is LNHDA and CDR2 is SQIVND (reference sequence). Trimming shortened V by 1 base and J by 1 base, and 8 bases separated the two germline ends. The CDR3 sequence is CASSIADGSNQPQHF. The CDR3 nucleotides read TGTGCCAGTAGTATAGCCGACGGGAGCAATCAGCCCCAGCATTTT.

The rearrangement uses TRBV6-5 and TRBJ1-2; no definite D call. The CDR3 covers 14 residues. Trimming left V 3 bases short and J 0 bases short, with 8 bases between. The V gene's germline CDR1 is MNHEY and CDR2 SVGAGI. In DNA, the CDR3 is TGTGCCAGCAGTTATGGAGGTTCTAACTATGGCTACACCTTC. Amino acids: CASSYGGSNYGYTF.

In its sample, this clone was seen a few times. This chain connects TRBV24-1 to TRBJ1-3; D remains unclear. Germline V gene sequence: CDR1 KGHDR, CDR2 SFDVKD. The CDR3 is 14 amino acids. Trimming removed 0 bases at V and 3 bases at J, with 5 bases between. The CDR3 reads CATSDLPNGNTIYF. The CDR3 DNA reads TGTGCCACCAGTGATTTGCCAAATGGAAACACCATATATTTT.

This chain uses TRBV19 with TRBJ1-3, with 8 bases aligning to TRBD1. Germline values: CDR1 LNHDA, CDR2 SQIVND (reference sequence). Trimming at V came to 3 bases and at J to 2 bases, leaving 6 bases not matched to a gene. The CDR3 runs 16 residues. The CDR3 spells CASSIHTGGTGNTIYF. The DNA for the CDR3 is TGTGCCAGTAGTATCCACACAGGGGGTACTGGAAACACCATATATTTT. Full variable domain (missing parts from reference TRBV19 and TRBJ1-3): DGGITQSPKYLFRKEGQNVTLSCEQNLNHDAMYWYRQDPGQGLRLIYYSQIVNDFQKGDIAEGYSVSREKKESFPLTVTSAQKNPTAFYLCASSIHTGGTGNTIYFGEGSWLTVV.

The chain has TRBV2 and TRBJ1-1; D is possibly TRBD1 (5 bases). The germline V and J ends were trimmed by 4 bases and 0 bases, with 12 bases remaining between them. This CDR3 has 15 residues. Germline V CDR1 and CDR2: SNHLY, FYNNEI. The CDR3 reads CASSGQKVMNTEAFF. The CDR3 bases are TGTGCCAGCAGTGGACAGAAAGTAATGAACACTGAAGCTTTCTTT.

The chain couples TRBV6-5 to TRBJ1-6, with TRBD1 matching 8 bases. The CDR3 is made up of 13 amino acids. V dropped 10 bases and J dropped 11; count of bases not matched to a gene: 10. Germline V gene data show CDR1 as MNHEY and CDR2 as SVGAGI. CDR3 residues: CATPGTGPAPLHF. The CDR3, as DNA: TGTGCCACCCCTGGGACAGGCCCTGCACCCCTCCACTTT.

J is TRBJ1-2 and V is TRBV11-2, with 9 nucleotides matching TRBD1. After removal of 7 bases from V and 7 bases from J, the junction contained 4 bases not matched to a gene. The CDR3 is 12 amino acids. In germline, CDR1 is SGHAT, CDR2 FQNNGV. CDR3 protein: CASKTGGVGYTF. CDR3 bases: TGTGCCAGCAAAACAGGGGGCGTTGGCTACACCTTC. Filled out from reference TRBV11-2 and TRBJ1-2, the complete variable domain reads EAGVAQSPRYKIIEKRQSVAFWCNPISGHATLYWYQQILGQGPKLLIQFQNNGVVDDSQLPKDRFSAERLKGVDSTLKIQPAKLEDSAVYLCASKTGGVGYTFGSGTRLTVV.

This chain connects TRBV19 to TRBJ2-1; 11 nucleotides match TRBD2. Trimming took 5 bases from V and 0 from J; bases not matched to a gene: 15. The CDR3 length is 20 residues. Per the germline V gene, CDR1 is LNHDA and CDR2 is SQIVND (reference sequence). CDR3 protein: CASSAYRGSSGRPSYNEQFF. Written as DNA, the CDR3 is TGTGCCAGTAGTGCCTATAGGGGGTCTAGCGGGAGGCCCTCCTACAATGAGCAGTTCTTC. The full variable domain, in which reference TRBV19 and TRBJ2-1 provide the parts outside the CDR3, is DGGITQSPKYLFRKEGQNVTLSCEQNLNHDAMYWYRQDPGQGLRLIYYSQIVNDFQKGDIAEGYSVSREKKESFPLTVTSAQKNPTAFYLCASSAYRGSSGRPSYNEQFFGPGTRLTVL.

V is TRBV5-1 and J is TRBJ1-6; D is undetermined. The CDR3 consists of 14 residues. Germline V gene lookup returns CDR1 SGHRS and CDR2 YFSETQ. Trimming cost V 4 bases and J 12 bases, with 17 bases left between them. This CDR3 is CASSPVSGAEPLHF. CDR3 bases: TGCGCCAGCAGCCCAGTAAGCGGCGCTGAACCCCTCCACTTT.

The V and J genes are TRBV9 and TRBJ2-7; a possible D gene is TRBD1 (6 bases). The length of the CDR3 is 12 residues. Trimming shortened V by 4 bases and J by 5 bases, and 10 bases separated the two germline ends. Germline CDR1 and CDR2: SGDLS and YYNGEE. For the CDR3, the DNA is TGTGCCAGCAGCACCACAGGGAACGAGCAGTACTTC. This encodes CASSTTGNEQYF.

J is TRBJ2-3 and V is TRBV4-1; unclear D gene. Germline loops: CDR1 MGHRA, CDR2 YSYEKL. The CDR3 sequence is 16 residues long. Trimming took 1 base from V and 5 from J, leaving 16 bases between them. The CDR3 sequence: CASSQGGRPPGDTQYF. Here the CDR3 DNA reads TGCGCCAGCAGCCAAGGGGGTAGACCACCGGGAGATACGCAGTATTTT.

This chain connects TRBV19 to TRBJ2-7; 9 bases map to TRBD1. In germline, CDR1 is LNHDA, CDR2 SQIVND (reference sequence). The CDR3 length is 15 residues. J gave up 4 bases and V 5 bases, and 9 bases lay outside the gene matches. CDR3 residues: CASSLSDRGGYEQYF. The CDR3 coding sequence is TGTGCCAGTAGTCTCTCGGACAGGGGAGGGTACGAGCAGTACTTC.

This sequence joins TRBV3-1 (or the pseudogene TRBV3-2) and TRBJ2-7, with 8 bases lining up with TRBD2. This CDR3 is 15 amino acids long. The germline CDR1 and CDR2 sequences are LGHDT and YNNKEL (reference sequence). With V trimmed by 4 bases and J by 6 bases, 11 bases remained unmatched. CDR3 loop: CASSPPGLVSSEQYF. CDR3 in DNA: TGTGCCAGCAGCCCACCGGGACTAGTGTCATCCGAGCAGTACTTC.

This chain joins TRBV4-2 and TRBJ2-1; a weak D match, TRBD1 (5 bases). Trimming removed 2 bases from V and 5 bases from J, with 13 bases in between. There are 15 residues in the CDR3. Germline V gene data show CDR1 as LGHNA and CDR2 as YNFKEQ. Here the CDR3 reads CASSQSGNVDNEQFF. CDR3 DNA: TGTGCCAGCAGCCAATCAGGGAATGTAGACAATGAGCAGTTCTTC.

The chain links TRBV9 to TRBJ1-2; TRBD1 agrees at 12 bases. V lost 3 bases to trimming and J lost 5 bases; unmatched junction nucleotides: 5. Germline V gene data show CDR1 as SGDLS and CDR2 as YYNGEE. There are 15 residues in the CDR3. CDR3 bases: TGTGCCAGCAGCGCCGGGACAGGGGGCCTGTATGGCTACACCTTC. The encoded protein is CASSAGTGGLYGYTF.